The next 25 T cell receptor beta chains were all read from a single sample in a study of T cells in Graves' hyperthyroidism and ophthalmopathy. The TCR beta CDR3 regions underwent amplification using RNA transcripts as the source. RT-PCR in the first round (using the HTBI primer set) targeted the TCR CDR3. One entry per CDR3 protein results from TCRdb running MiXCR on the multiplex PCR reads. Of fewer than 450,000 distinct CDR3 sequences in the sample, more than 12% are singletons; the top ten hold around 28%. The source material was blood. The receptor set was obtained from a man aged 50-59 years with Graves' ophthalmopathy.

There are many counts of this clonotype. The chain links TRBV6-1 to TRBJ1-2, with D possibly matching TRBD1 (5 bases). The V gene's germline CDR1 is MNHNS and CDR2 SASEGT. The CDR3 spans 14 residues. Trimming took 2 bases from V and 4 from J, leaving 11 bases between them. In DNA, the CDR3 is TGTGCCAGCAGTGAACTCGGGCAGGGCTATGGCTACACCTTC. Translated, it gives CASSELGQGYGYTF.

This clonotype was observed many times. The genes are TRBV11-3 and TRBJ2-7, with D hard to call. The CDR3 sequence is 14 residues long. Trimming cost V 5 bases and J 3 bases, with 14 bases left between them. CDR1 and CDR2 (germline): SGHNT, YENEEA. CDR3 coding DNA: TGTGCCAGCAGCATGTTTCGGTTCAACTACGAGCAGTACTTC. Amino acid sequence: CASSMFRFNYEQYF.

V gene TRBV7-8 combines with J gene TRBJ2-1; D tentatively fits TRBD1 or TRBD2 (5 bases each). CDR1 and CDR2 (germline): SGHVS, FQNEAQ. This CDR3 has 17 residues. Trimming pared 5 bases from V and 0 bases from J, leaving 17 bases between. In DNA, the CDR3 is TGTGCCAGCAGCCAGGCCCGGTGGGGGAACTCCTACAATGAGCAGTTCTTC. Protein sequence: CASSQARWGNSYNEQFF.

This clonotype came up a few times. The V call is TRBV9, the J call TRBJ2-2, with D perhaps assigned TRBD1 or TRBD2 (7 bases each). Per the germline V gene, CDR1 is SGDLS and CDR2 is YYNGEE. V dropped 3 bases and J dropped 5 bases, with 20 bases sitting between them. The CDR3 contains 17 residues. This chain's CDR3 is CASSEGAGVRSTGELFF. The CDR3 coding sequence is TGTGCCAGCAGCGAGGGGGCGGGAGTCCGGTCAACCGGGGAGCTGTTTTTT.

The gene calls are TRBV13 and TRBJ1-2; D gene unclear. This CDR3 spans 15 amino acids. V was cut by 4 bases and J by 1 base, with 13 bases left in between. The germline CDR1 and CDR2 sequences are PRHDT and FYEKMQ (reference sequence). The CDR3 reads CASSSAEVINYGYTF. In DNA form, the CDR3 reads TGTGCCAGCAGCTCCGCCGAAGTGATTAACTATGGCTACACCTTC. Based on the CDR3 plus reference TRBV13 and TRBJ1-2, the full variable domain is AAGVIQSPRHLIKEKRETATLKCYPIPRHDTVYWYQQGPGQDPQFLISFYEKMQSDKGSIPDRFSAQQFSDYHSELNMSSLELGDSALYFCASSSAEVINYGYTFGSGTRLTVV.

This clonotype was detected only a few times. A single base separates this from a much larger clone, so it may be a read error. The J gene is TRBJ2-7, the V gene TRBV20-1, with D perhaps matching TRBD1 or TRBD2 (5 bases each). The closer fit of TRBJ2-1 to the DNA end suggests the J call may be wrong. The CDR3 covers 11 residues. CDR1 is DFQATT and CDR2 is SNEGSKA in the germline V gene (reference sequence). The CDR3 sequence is CSASGTYEQFF. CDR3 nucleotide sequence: TGCAGTGCTTCTGGGACCTACGAGCAGTTCTTC.

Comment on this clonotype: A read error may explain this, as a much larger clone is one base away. CDR3 nucleotide sequence: TGTGCCAGCAGTGAGGCGGGGACTAGCGGGTCCTACAATGAGCAGTTCTTC. Translated, it gives CASSEAGTSGSYNEQFF. The chain carries TRBV2 and TRBJ2-1; 12 bases fit TRBD2. With 3 bases clipped from V and 1 base from J, the junction kept 4 bases outside the gene matches. Germline CDR1 SNHLY, CDR2 FYNNEI. The CDR3 has 17 amino acids.

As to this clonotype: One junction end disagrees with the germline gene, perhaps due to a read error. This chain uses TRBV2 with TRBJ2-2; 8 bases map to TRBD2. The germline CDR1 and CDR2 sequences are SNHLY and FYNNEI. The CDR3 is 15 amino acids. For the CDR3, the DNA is TGTGCCAGCAGTGAAAGGTGGACTAGCACCGGGGAGCCGTTTTTT. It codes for CASSERWTSTGEPFF.

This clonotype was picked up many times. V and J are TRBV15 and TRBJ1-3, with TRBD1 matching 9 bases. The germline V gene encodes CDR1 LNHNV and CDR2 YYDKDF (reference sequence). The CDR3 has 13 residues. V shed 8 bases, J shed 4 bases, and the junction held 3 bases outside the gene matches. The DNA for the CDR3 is TGTGCCACCGGGACAGGGTTCGGAAACACCATATATTTT. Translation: CATGTGFGNTIYF.

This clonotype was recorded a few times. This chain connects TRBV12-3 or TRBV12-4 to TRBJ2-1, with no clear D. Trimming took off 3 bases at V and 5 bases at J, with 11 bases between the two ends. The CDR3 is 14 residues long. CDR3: CASSFTNTNNEQFF. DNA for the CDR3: TGTGCCAGCAGTTTTACAAATACTAACAATGAGCAGTTCTTC.

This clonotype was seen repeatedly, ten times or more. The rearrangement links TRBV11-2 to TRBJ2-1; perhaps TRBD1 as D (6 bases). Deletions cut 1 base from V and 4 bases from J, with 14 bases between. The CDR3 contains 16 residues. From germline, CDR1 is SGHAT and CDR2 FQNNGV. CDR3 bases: TGTGCCAGCAGCTTAGTTAGTGGACAGAGATACAATGAGCAGTTCTTC. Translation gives CASSLVSGQRYNEQFF.

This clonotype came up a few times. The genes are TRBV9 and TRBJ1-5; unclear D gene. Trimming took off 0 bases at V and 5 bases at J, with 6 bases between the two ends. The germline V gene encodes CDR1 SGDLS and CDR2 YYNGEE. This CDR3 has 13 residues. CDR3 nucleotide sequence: TGTGCCAGCAGCGTAGAGGGATATCAGCCCCAGCATTTT. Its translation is CASSVEGYQPQHF.

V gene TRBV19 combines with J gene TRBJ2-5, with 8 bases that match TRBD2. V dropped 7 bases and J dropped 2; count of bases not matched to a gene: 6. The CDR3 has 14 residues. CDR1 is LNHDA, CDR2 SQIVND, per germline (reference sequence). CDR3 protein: CASKQGLVQETQYF. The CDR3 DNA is TGTGCCAGTAAGCAGGGACTAGTTCAAGAGACCCAGTACTTC.

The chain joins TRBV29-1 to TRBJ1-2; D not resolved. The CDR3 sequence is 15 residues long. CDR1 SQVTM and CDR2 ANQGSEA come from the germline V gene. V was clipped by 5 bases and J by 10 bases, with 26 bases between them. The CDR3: CSVKRTNTARDAYTF. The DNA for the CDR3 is TGCAGCGTTAAACGCACAAACACAGCTCGAGATGCCTACACCTTC. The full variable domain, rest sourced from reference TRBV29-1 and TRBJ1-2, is SAVISQKPSRDICQRGTSLTIQCQVDSQVTMMFWYRQQPGQSLTLIATANQGSEATYESGFVIDKFPISRPNLTFSTLTVSNMSPEDSSIYLCSVKRTNTARDAYTFGSGTRLTVV.

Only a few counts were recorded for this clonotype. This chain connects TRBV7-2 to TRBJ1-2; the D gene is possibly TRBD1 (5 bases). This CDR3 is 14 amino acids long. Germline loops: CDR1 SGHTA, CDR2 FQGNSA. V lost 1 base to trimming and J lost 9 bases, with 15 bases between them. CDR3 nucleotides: TGTGCCAGCAGCTTAGGCGGGACGCCCGGTAGCTACACCTTC. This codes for CASSLGGTPGSYTF.

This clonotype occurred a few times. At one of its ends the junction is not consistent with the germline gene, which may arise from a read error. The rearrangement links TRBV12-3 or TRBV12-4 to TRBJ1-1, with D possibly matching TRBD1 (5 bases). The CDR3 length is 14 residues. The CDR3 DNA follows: TGTACCAGCAGTTTAACTTCGGGGGGGACTGAAGCTTTCTTT. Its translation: CTSSLTSGGTEAFF.

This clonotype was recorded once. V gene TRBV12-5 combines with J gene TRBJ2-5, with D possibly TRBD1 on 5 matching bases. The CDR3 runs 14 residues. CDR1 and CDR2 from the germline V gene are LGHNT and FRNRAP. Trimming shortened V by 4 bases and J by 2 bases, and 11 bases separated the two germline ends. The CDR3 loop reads CASGSDSSQETQYF. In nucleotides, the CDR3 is TGTGCTAGTGGTTCCGACAGCTCACAAGAGACCCAGTACTTC.

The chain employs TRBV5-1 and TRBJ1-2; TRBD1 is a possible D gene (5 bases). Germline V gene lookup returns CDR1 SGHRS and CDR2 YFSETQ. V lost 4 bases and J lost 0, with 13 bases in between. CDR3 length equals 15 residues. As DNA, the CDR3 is TGCGCCAGCAGCGGCGACGGGGCAGCTAACTATGGCTACACCTTC. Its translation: CASSGDGAANYGYTF.

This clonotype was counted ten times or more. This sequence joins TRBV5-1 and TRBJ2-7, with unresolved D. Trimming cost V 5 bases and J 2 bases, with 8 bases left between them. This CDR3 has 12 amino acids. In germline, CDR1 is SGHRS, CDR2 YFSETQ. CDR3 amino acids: CASRTDTYEQYF. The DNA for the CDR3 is TGCGCCAGCAGAACTGACACCTACGAGCAGTACTTC.

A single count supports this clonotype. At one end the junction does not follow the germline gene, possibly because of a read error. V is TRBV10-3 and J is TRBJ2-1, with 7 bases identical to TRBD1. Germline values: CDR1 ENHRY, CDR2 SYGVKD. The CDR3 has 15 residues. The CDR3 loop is CDISELDRTGNEQFF. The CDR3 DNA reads TGTGACATCAGTGAGTTGGACAGGACTGGCAATGAGCAGTTCTTC.

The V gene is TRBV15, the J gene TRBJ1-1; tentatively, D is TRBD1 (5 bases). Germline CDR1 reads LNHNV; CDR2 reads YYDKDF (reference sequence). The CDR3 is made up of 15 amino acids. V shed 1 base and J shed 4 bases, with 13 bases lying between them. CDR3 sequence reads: CATSRVARVSTEAFF. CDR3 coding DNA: TGTGCCACCAGCAGAGTAGCCAGGGTAAGCACTGAAGCTTTCTTT.

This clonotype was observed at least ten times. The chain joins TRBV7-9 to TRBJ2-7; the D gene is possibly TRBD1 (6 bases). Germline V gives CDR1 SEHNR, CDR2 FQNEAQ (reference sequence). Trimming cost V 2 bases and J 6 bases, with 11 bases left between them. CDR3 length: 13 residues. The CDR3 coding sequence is TGTGCCAGCAGCTTACAGGGGATTAGCGAGCAGTACTTC. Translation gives CASSLQGISEQYF.

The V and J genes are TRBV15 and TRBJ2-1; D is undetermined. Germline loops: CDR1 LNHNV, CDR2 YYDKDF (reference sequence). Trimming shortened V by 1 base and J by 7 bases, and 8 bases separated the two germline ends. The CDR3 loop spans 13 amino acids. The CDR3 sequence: CATSRGYLNEQFF. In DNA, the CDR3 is TGTGCCACCAGCAGAGGCTACTTGAATGAGCAGTTCTTC.

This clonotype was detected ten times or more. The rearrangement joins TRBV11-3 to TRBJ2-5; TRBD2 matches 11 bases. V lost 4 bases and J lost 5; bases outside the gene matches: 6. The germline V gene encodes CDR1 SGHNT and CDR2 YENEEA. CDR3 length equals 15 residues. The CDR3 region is CASSSQLAGDETQYF. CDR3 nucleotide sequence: TGTGCCAGCAGCTCCCAACTAGCGGGAGATGAGACCCAGTACTTC.

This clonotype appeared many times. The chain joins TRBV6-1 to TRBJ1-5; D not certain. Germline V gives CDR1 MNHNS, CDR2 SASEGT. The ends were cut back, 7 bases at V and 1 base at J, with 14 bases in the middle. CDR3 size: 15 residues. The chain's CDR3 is CASIRDIISNQPQHF. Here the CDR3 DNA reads TGTGCCAGCATCAGAGACATCATCAGCAATCAGCCCCAGCATTTT.